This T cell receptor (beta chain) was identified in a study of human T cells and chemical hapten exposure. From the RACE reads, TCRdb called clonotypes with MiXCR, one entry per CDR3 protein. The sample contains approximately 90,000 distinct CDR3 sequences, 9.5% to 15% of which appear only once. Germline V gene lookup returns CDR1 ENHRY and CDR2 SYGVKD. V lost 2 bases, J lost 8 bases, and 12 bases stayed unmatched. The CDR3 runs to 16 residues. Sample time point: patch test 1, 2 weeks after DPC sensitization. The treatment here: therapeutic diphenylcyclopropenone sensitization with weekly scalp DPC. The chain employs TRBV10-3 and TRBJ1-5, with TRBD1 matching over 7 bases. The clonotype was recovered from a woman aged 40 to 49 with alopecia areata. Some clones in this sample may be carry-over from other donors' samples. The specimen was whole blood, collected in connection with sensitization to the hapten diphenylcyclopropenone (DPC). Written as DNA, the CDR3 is TGTGCCATCAGTGAGATTGAAGGGGGCCGCTCCAAGCCCCAGCATTTT. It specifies CAISEIEGGRSKPQHF.